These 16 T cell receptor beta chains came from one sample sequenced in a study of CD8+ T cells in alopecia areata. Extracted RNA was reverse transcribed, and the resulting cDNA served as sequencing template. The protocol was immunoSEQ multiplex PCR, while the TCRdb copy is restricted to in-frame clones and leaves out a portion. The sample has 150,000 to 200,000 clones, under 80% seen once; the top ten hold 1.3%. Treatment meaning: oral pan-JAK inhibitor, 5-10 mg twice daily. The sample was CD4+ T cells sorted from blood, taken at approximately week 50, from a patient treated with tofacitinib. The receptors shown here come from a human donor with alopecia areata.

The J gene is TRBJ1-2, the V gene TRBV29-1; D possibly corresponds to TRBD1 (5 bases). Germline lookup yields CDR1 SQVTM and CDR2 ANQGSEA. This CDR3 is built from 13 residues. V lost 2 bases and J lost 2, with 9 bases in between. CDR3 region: CSVEQGRNYGYTF. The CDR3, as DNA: TGCAGCGTTGAACAGGGCCGGAACTATGGCTACACCTTC.

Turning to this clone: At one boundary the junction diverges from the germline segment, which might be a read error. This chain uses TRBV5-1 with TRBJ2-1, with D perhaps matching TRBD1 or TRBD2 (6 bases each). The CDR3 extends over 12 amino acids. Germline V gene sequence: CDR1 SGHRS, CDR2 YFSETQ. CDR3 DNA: TGCGCCAGCAGCTCCCCAACGACAGGCGGGATCTTC. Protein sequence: CASSSPTTGGIF. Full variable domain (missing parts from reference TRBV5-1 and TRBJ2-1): KAGVTQTPRYLIKTRGQQVTLSCSPISGHRSVSWYQQTPGQGLQFLFEYFSETQRNKGNFPGRFSGRQFSNSRSEMNVSTLELGDSALYLCASSSPTTGGIFGPGTRLTVL.

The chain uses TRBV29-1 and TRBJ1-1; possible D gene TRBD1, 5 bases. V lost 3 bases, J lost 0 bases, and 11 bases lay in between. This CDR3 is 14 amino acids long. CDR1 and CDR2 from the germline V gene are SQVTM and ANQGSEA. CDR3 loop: CSVDGAPMNTEAFF. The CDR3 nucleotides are TGCAGCGTTGATGGGGCCCCGATGAACACTGAAGCTTTCTTT.

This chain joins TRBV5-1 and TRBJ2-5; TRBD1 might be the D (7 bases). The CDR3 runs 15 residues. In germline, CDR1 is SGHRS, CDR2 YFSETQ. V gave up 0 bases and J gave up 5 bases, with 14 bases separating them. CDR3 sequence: CASSLAGGPGETQYF. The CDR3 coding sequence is TGCGCCAGCAGCTTGGCAGGGGGGCCGGGGGAGACCCAGTACTTC.

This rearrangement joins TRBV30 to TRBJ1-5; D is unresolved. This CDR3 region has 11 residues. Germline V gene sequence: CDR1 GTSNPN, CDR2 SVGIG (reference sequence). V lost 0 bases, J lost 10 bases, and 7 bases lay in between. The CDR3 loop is CAWSVGGPQHF. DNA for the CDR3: TGTGCCTGGAGTGTAGGCGGACCCCAGCATTTT.

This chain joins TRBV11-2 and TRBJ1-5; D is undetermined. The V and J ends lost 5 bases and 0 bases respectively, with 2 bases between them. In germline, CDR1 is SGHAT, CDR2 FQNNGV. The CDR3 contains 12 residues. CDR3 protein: CASSHSNQPQHF. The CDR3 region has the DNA TGTGCCAGCAGCCATAGCAATCAGCCCCAGCATTTT.

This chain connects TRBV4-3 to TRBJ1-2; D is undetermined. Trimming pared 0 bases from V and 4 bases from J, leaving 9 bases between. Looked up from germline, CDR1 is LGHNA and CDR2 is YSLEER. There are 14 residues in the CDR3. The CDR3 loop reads CASSQDLRGYGYTF. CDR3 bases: TGCGCCAGCAGCCAAGATTTGCGGGGCTATGGCTACACCTTC.

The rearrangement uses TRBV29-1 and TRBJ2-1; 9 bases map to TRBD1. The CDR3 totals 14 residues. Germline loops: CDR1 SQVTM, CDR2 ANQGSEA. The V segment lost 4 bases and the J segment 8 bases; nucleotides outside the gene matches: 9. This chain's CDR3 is CSVASGQGLDEQFF. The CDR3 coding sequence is TGCAGCGTTGCCTCGGGACAGGGTCTCGATGAGCAGTTCTTC.

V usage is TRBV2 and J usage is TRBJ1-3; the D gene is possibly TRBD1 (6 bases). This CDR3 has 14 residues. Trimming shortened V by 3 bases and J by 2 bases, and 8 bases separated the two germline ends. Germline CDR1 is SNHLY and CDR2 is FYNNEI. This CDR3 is CASSEAGAGNTIYF. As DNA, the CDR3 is TGTGCCAGCAGTGAGGCAGGGGCTGGAAACACCATATATTTT. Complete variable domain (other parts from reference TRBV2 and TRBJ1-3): EPEVTQTPSHQVTQMGQEVILRCVPISNHLYFYWYRQILGQKVEFLVSFYNNEISEKSEIFDDQFSVERPDGSNFTLKIRSTKLEDSAMYFCASSEAGAGNTIYFGEGSWLTVV.

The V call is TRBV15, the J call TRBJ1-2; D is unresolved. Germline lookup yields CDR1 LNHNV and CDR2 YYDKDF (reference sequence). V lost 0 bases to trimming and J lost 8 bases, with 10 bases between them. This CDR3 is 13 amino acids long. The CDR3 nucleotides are TGTGCCACCAGCAGAGACACCGCAAGGGGCTACACCTTC. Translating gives CATSRDTARGYTF.

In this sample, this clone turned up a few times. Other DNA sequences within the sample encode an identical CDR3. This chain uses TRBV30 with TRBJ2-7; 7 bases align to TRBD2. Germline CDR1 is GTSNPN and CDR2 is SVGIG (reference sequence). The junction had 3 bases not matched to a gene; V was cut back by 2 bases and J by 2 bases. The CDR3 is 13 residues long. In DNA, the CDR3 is TGTGCCTGGAGTCCGGGAGGCCCCTACGAGCAGTACTTC. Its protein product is CAWSPGGPYEQYF.

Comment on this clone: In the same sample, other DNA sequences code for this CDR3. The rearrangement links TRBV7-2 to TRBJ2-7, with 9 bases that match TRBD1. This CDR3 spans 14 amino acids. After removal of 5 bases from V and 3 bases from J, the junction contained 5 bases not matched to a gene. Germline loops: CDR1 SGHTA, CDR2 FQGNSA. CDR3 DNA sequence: TGTGCCAGCAGCCCGCCGGGACAGGGCTACGAGCAGTACTTC. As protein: CASSPPGQGYEQYF.

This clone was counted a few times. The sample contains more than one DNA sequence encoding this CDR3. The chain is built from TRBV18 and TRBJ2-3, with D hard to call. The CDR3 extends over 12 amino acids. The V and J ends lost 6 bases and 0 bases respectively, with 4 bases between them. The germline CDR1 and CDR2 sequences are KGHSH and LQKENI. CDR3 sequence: CASSRSTDTQYF. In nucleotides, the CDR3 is TGTGCCAGCTCCCGGAGCACAGATACGCAGTATTTT.

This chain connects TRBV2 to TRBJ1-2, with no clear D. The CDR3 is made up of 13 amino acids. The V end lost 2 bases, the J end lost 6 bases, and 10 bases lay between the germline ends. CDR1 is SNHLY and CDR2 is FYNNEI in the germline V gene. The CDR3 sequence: CASSEIRGDGYTF. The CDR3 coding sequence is TGTGCCAGCAGTGAAATCCGGGGAGATGGCTACACCTTC.

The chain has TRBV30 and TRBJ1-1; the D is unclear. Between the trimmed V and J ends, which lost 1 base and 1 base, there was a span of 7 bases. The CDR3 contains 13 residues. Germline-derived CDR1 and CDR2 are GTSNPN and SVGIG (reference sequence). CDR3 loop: CAWSAHENTEAFF. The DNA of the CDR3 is TGTGCCTGGAGTGCTCACGAGAACACTGAAGCTTTCTTT.

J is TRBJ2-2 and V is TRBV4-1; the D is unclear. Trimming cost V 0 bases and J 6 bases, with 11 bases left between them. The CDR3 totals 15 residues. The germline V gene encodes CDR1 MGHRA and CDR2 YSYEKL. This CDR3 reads CASSQDLGVPGELFF. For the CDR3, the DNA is TGCGCCAGCAGCCAAGATTTAGGCGTTCCCGGGGAGCTGTTTTTT.